A selection of T cell receptor beta chains follows, all from one sample in a study of blood T cell repertoires in COVID-19. Method: immunoSEQ multiplex PCR; TCRdb's copy keeps in-frame clones and lacks some. Among about 360,000 clones listed, about 86% were seen once. The sequenced material came from peripheral blood. The receptor set was obtained from a woman aged 60 to 75 with COVID-19, enrolled during active disease. The CDR3 runs from the conserved cysteine through the conserved F or W. Fields, in order: V gene, D gene, clone size, CDR3 length, J gene, CDR3 protein, CDR3 DNA. D genes are given only for firm matches. The size field is filled for only some rows; it gives once, few, many or a size class.

TRBV3-1/TRBV3-2,-,-,15,TRBJ1-4,CASSRQASSHEKLFF,TGTGCCAGCAGCCGGCAGGCGTCGTCTCATGAAAAACTGTTTTTT
TRBV10-1,-,-,13,TRBJ2-7,CASSGGSSYEQYF,TGCGCCAGCAGTGGTGGTAGCTCCTACGAGCAGTACTTC
TRBV7-3,TRBD1,-,14,TRBJ1-2,CASSPQGQGAGYTF,TGTGCCAGCAGCCCACAGGGACAGGGGGCTGGCTACACCTTC
TRBV12-3/TRBV12-4,-,-,13,TRBJ2-7,CASRPGHLYEQYF,TGTGCCAGCAGGCCGGGACACCTCTACGAGCAGTACTTC
TRBV6-5,-,-,12,TRBJ1-2,CASIAGDYGYTF,TGTGCCAGCATCGCGGGGGACTATGGCTACACCTTC
TRBV9,TRBD1,-,16,TRBJ2-7,CASSVAPGTGTYEQYF,TGTGCCAGCAGCGTTGCCCCCGGGACAGGGACTTACGAGCAGTACTTC
TRBV2,-,-,11,TRBJ1-1,CASKRATEAFF,TGTGCCAGCAAGAGGGCCACTGAAGCTTTCTTT
TRBV4-3,-,-,17,TRBJ2-4,CASSQGDQTGAKNIQYF,TGCGCCAGCAGCCAAGGGGATCAGACGGGGGCCAAAAACATTCAGTACTTC
TRBV11-3,TRBD2,few,14,TRBJ2-7,CASSPRGLAFEQYF,TGTGCCAGCAGCCCCCGCGGACTAGCGTTCGAGCAGTACTTC
TRBV12-5,-,once,14,TRBJ2-3,CASGSERVSDTQYF,TGTGCTAGTGGTTCGGAGCGGGTCTCAGATACGCAGTATTTT
TRBV4-1,TRBD1,-,15,TRBJ1-1,CASSLPTGRGTEAFF,TGCGCCAGCAGCCTCCCGACAGGGAGAGGCACTGAAGCTTTCTTT
TRBV28,-,-,15,TRBJ1-3,CASSSPGQTGNTIYF,TGTGCCAGCAGTTCCCCTGGACAGACTGGAAACACCATATATTTT
TRBV7-3,-,-,14,TRBJ2-5,CASSKIGGSETQYF,TGTGCCAGCAGCAAAATTGGGGGCTCGGAGACCCAGTACTTC
TRBV5-8,TRBD2,-,15,TRBJ2-2,CASSFGLAGSGELFF,TGTGCCAGCAGCTTTGGACTAGCGGGGTCCGGGGAGCTGTTTTTT
TRBV9,TRBD1,-,13,TRBJ1-2,CASTSTQGRGYTF,TGTGCCAGCACCTCTACACAGGGGAGGGGCTACACCTTC
TRBV7-3,-,-,12,TRBJ1-1,CASSSDRTEAFF,TGTGCCAGCAGCTCCGACAGGACTGAAGCTTTCTTT
TRBV10-3,TRBD2,-,16,TRBJ2-3,CAISESIGGAADTQYF,TGTGCCATCAGTGAGTCGATCGGGGGGGCCGCAGATACGCAGTATTTT
TRBV19,-,-,14,TRBJ1-2,CASSPWEGNNGYTF,TGTGCCAGTAGTCCCTGGGAGGGGAACAATGGCTACACCTTC
TRBV6-5,-,-,13,TRBJ2-3,CASSYGRTDTQYF,TGTGCCAGCAGTTACGGTCGGACAGATACGCAGTATTTT
TRBV7-7,-,-,15,TRBJ2-1,CASSLTGSSYNEQFF,TGTGCCAGCAGCTTAACCGGGAGCTCCTACAATGAGCAGTTCTTC
TRBV9,-,-,15,TRBJ1-1,CASSVSGRSGTEAFF,TGTGCCAGCAGCGTAAGTGGTCGGAGTGGCACTGAAGCTTTCTTT
TRBV15,-,-,14,TRBJ2-3,CASTGDLSTDTQYF,TGTGCCAGTACGGGGGACCTAAGCACAGATACGCAGTATTTT
TRBV2,-,-,11,TRBJ2-7,CASGFSYEQYF,TGTGCCAGTGGTTTCAGCTACGAGCAGTACTTC
TRBV5-6,-,-,15,TRBJ1-1,CASSLGTDGNTEAFF,TGTGCCAGCAGCTTGGGCACTGATGGGAACACTGAAGCTTTCTTT
TRBV7-2,-,-,15,TRBJ2-1,CASSSLGSSYNEQFF,TGTGCCAGCAGTTCCCTTGGGAGCTCCTACAATGAGCAGTTCTTC
TRBV11-2,TRBD1,-,15,TRBJ1-4,CASSYTGGTNEKLFF,TGTGCCAGCAGCTATACAGGGGGCACTAATGAAAAACTGTTTTTT
TRBV5-1,TRBD1,-,14,TRBJ1-4,CASSPGGGGEKLFF,TGCGCCAGCAGCCCGGGAGGGGGCGGTGAAAAACTGTTTTTT
TRBV4-3,-,-,14,TRBJ2-1,CASSQVADNNEQFF,TGCGCCAGCAGCCAAGTCGCCGACAACAATGAGCAGTTCTTC
TRBV6-4,TRBD2,-,18,TRBJ2-2,CASSDKGASGGRTGELFF,TGTGCCAGCAGTGACAAAGGGGCTAGCGGGGGTCGAACCGGGGAGCTGTTTTTT
TRBV4-1,-,-,17,TRBJ1-5,CASSLRMGPRGGQPQHF,TGCGCCAGCAGCCTCAGGATGGGGCCTCGGGGAGGCCAGCCCCAGCATTTT
TRBV5-4,TRBD1,once,15,TRBJ1-2,CASSPGQAPNYGYTF,TGTGCCAGCAGCCCGGGACAGGCCCCCAACTATGGCTACACCTTC
TRBV4-2,-,-,17,TRBJ1-4,CASSQDPTATSYGKLFF,TGTGCCAGCAGCCAAGACCCGACTGCCACCTCCTATGGAAAACTGTTTTTT
TRBV7-7,TRBD1,-,17,TRBJ1-1,CASSPVPGQGLNTEAFF,TGTGCCAGCAGCCCCGTCCCGGGACAGGGTCTGAACACTGAAGCTTTCTTT
TRBV29-1,-,-,13,TRBJ2-3,CSVERQLTDTQYF,TGCAGCGTTGAGCGACAGCTCACAGATACGCAGTATTTT
TRBV19,-,-,17,TRBJ2-4,CASSISRTLLAKNIQYF,TGTGCCAGTAGTATATCGCGGACACTGCTAGCCAAAAACATTCAGTACTTC
TRBV30,-,-,11,TRBJ2-7,CAWTRAYEQYF,TGTGCCTGGACTCGGGCCTACGAGCAGTACTTC
TRBV7-9,-,-,13,TRBJ2-2,CASSLSGSGELFF,TGTGCCAGCAGCTTATCCGGGTCCGGGGAGCTGTTTTTT
TRBV5-1,-,-,13,TRBJ2-1,CASSLGTYNEQFF,TGCGCCAGCAGCCTAGGGACTTACAATGAGCAGTTCTTC
TRBV19,-,few,13,TRBJ1-3,CASELLSGNTIYF,TGTGCCAGTGAATTACTCTCTGGAAACACCATATATTTT
TRBV27,-,-,14,TRBJ2-3,CASSQTRGAGTQYF,TGTGCCAGCAGTCAAACCCGGGGGGCAGGTACGCAGTATTTT
TRBV7-2,TRBD1,once,12,TRBJ1-2,CASSLPTGGYTF,TGTGCCAGCAGCTTACCGACAGGGGGCTACACCTTC